This TCR beta chain was obtained from a study of blood T cells in healthy people across ages. CDR1 and CDR2 (germline): SGHKS, YYEKEE (reference sequence). CDR3 length equals 15 residues. Combining a sample-barcoded 5' primer with a J-beta primer mix, a second PCR ran for about 7 to 11 cycles. TCRdb recomputed calls from the 5' RACE reads with MiXCR, one row per CDR3 protein. The data hold roughly 700,000 distinct CDR3 sequences, with approximately 25% observed a single time. Study observations and caveats: Aged donors had fewer naive CD4+ cells and lower diversity than long-lived donors.

With regard to this clonotype: The antigen is not known. One end of the junction varies from germline; a read error may be responsible.

This same sample was also part of a study on T cells of mothers and their children.

Sequencing used blood. This chain links TRBV5-5 with TRBJ2-2; D call uncertain. The receptor comes from a boy between 10 and 17 years old in good health. For the CDR3, the DNA is TGTGCCGGCAGCTTGCTGCGCAGAGGTACCGGGGAGCTGTTTTTT. Translated, it gives CAGSLLRRGTGELFF.